A selection of T cell receptor beta chains follows, all from one sample in a study of blood T cell repertoires in COVID-19. Only in-frame clones appear in the TCRdb table, and some are missing; sequencing was by immunoSEQ multiplex PCR. Of under 200,000 clones in the sample, less than 85% are singletons; the top ten hold about a sixth. The sample taken for sequencing was PBMCs or T cells enriched from blood (not recorded which). These receptors were obtained from a man between 60 and 75 years old who had recovered from COVID-19. CDR3s include the opening cysteine and the closing phenylalanine or tryptophan. The order of the fields is D gene, J gene, clone size, V gene, CDR3 DNA, CDR3 protein. The D gene is left open where the match is weak. Only some rows state a clone size, as once, few, many or a class for expanded clones.

>NA|TRBJ2-5|once|TRBV12-5
TGTGCTAGTGGTTTGAGCTTACAAGAGACCCAGTACTTC
CASGLSLQETQYF
>TRBD1|TRBJ1-4|NA|TRBV28
TGTGCCAGCAGTAAACAGGGGGTTGGTGAAAAACTGTTTTTT
CASSKQGVGEKLFF
>NA|TRBJ1-1|NA|TRBV6-5
TGTGCCACAGGGGCTGGGTTAAGCACTGAAGCTTTCTTT
CATGAGLSTEAFF
>TRBD1|TRBJ2-1|NA|TRBV29-1
TGCAGCGGCCTCGGGACAGGGGTTGACGATGAGCAGTTCTTC
CSGLGTGVDDEQFF
>NA|TRBJ1-5|NA|TRBV6-5
TGTGCCAGCAGTTCCCAGGGAGGCAAACAGCCCCAGCATTTT
CASSSQGGKQPQHF
>TRBD1|TRBJ1-5|NA|TRBV19
TGTGCCACGGGACAGGGGGTCAATCAGCCCCAGCATTTT
CATGQGVNQPQHF
>NA|TRBJ2-5|NA|TRBV5-4
TGTGCCAGCAGTCGACGGGGGACCCAAGAGACCCAGTACTTC
CASSRRGTQETQYF
>NA|TRBJ2-2|few|TRBV5-4
TGTGCCAGCAGCTTGTATCGGGGAGTAGGTACCGGGGAGCTGTTTTTT
CASSLYRGVGTGELFF
>TRBD2|TRBJ2-1|NA|TRBV5-1
TGCGCCAGCAGCCCACCACTAGCGGGAGGGGGGGAGCAGTTCTTC
CASSPPLAGGGEQFF
>TRBD1|TRBJ2-3|NA|TRBV18
TGTGCCAGCTCACCACCGTCACAGGGGGCGGGAGATACGCAGTATTTT
CASSPPSQGAGDTQYF
>TRBD1|TRBJ1-1|few|TRBV9
TGTGCCAGCAGCGCCACAGGGGGCACTGAAGCTTTCTTT
CASSATGGTEAFF
>NA|TRBJ1-5|NA|TRBV19
TGTGCCAGTGCGAGGGTCCCTTCGCCCAATCAGCCCCAGCATTTT
CASARVPSPNQPQHF
>NA|TRBJ1-5|NA|TRBV12-3/TRBV12-4
TGTGCCAGCAGTTTTCGGGTCAATCAGCCCCAGCATTTT
CASSFRVNQPQHF
>TRBD1|TRBJ1-1|NA|TRBV7-9
TGTGCCAGCAGCCTCGGACAGGGGCAAGTTGAAGCTTTCTTT
CASSLGQGQVEAFF
>TRBD2|TRBJ2-3|NA|TRBV19
TGTGCCAGTAGTATATACGGGGGGAGCACAGATACGCAGTATTTT
CASSIYGGSTDTQYF
>NA|TRBJ2-7|NA|TRBV11-3
TGTGCCAGCAGCTTGAGCATGAGGGCATCCCACGAGCAGTACTTC
CASSLSMRASHEQYF
>NA|TRBJ1-2|NA|TRBV11-2
TGTGCCAGCAGCGGGAGCCGGGGGGGCTATGGCTACACCTTC
CASSGSRGGYGYTF
>NA|TRBJ2-1|NA|TRBV12-5
TGTGCTAGTGGTTTGGATGACTATCCCATGAGCTCCTACAATGAGCAGTTCTTC
CASGLDDYPMSSYNEQFF
>TRBD1|TRBJ1-6|few|TRBV19
TGTGCCAGTAGCCGCGGACAGGGGAATTCACCCCTCCACTTT
CASSRGQGNSPLHF
>NA|TRBJ1-1|NA|TRBV5-4
TGTGCCAGCAGCTTTGGCCGATCAAAGAACACTGAAGCTTTCTTT
CASSFGRSKNTEAFF
>NA|TRBJ2-7|NA|TRBV5-1
TGCGCCAGCAGCTTGGAATCGGCAGGATGGGCTTCCGAGCAGTACTTC
CASSLESAGWASEQYF
>NA|TRBJ1-6|NA|TRBV5-4
TGTGCCAGCAGCTTTGGAGCCTATAATTCACCCCTCCACTTT
CASSFGAYNSPLHF
>TRBD2|TRBJ2-7|NA|TRBV2
TGTGCCAGCAGTGATTCGGGACTAGCGGGGGTAACCTACGAGCAGTACTTC
CASSDSGLAGVTYEQYF
>NA|TRBJ1-3|NA|TRBV7-3
TGTGCCAGCAGCTTTGTCAGCTCTGGAAACACCATATATTTT
CASSFVSSGNTIYF
>NA|TRBJ2-1|NA|TRBV6-5
TGTGCCAGCAGCCCACTATATCCGAGGGATGAGCAGTTCTTC
CASSPLYPRDEQFF
>NA|TRBJ1-2|NA|TRBV5-1
TGCGCCAGCAGCCCCGTTGGGGGCAGAGAATATGGCTACACCTTC
CASSPVGGREYGYTF
>TRBD2|TRBJ2-1|NA|TRBV6-2/TRBV6-3
TGTGCCAGCAGTTACGCAGCGGGAAAGCAGTTCTTC
CASSYAAGKQFF
>TRBD2|TRBJ2-7|few|TRBV5-1
TGCGCCAGCAGCTTAAGTAGCGGGCTGACCTACGAGCAGTACTTC
CASSLSSGLTYEQYF
>NA|TRBJ2-1|NA|TRBV9
TGTGCCAGCAGCCCCGGGAATGAGCAGTTCTTC
CASSPGNEQFF
>TRBD1|TRBJ2-1|once|TRBV7-3
TGTGCCAGCAGCTTAAGGATTTTACAGGGACAGAATGAGCAGTTCTTC
CASSLRILQGQNEQFF
>NA|TRBJ2-7|few|TRBV19
TGTGCCAGTAGTATAGGGAAGACAGCTTGGGGATACGAGCAGTACTTC
CASSIGKTAWGYEQYF
>TRBD1|TRBJ2-2|few|TRBV7-2
TGTGCCAGCAGCTTCCTCCAGGGGGTCACCGGGGAGCTGTTTTTT
CASSFLQGVTGELFF
>TRBD1|TRBJ2-2|NA|TRBV7-7
TGTGCTAGCAGCTTAGAGGCCGGGACAGGGATCACCGGGGAGCTGTTTTTT
CASSLEAGTGITGELFF
>NA|TRBJ1-5|NA|TRBV9
TGTGCCAGCAGCGTGTCCGGACAGAACAATCAGCCCCAGCATTTT
CASSVSGQNNQPQHF
>NA|TRBJ2-1|NA|TRBV3-1/TRBV3-2
TGTGCCAGCAGCCAAAGTCTAGTGAGCTACAATGAGCAGTTCTTC
CASSQSLVSYNEQFF
>TRBD1|TRBJ1-2|NA|TRBV27
TGTGCCAGCAGTTTAAAACAGGGGGGCGAGTATGGCTACACCTTC
CASSLKQGGEYGYTF
>NA|TRBJ1-5|NA|TRBV19
TGTGCCAGTAGTCAGAGTGAGCGTCAGCCCCAGCATTTT
CASSQSERQPQHF
>TRBD2|TRBJ2-2|NA|TRBV25-1
TGTGCCAGCAGTGCGTCGACTAGCATTAATCCCGGGGAGCTGTTTTTT
CASSASTSINPGELFF
>NA|TRBJ2-3|NA|TRBV5-5
TGTGCCAGCAGCTTGGACGGCGGGGTCACAGATACGCAGTATTTT
CASSLDGGVTDTQYF
>NA|TRBJ1-2|NA|TRBV3-1/TRBV3-2
TGTGCCAGCAGCCTAAGCACAGCTAACTATGGCTACACCTTC
CASSLSTANYGYTF
>NA|TRBJ2-2|NA|TRBV11-2
TGTGCCAGCAGCTTAGGGGGCACATACACCGGGGAGCTGTTTTTT
CASSLGGTYTGELFF